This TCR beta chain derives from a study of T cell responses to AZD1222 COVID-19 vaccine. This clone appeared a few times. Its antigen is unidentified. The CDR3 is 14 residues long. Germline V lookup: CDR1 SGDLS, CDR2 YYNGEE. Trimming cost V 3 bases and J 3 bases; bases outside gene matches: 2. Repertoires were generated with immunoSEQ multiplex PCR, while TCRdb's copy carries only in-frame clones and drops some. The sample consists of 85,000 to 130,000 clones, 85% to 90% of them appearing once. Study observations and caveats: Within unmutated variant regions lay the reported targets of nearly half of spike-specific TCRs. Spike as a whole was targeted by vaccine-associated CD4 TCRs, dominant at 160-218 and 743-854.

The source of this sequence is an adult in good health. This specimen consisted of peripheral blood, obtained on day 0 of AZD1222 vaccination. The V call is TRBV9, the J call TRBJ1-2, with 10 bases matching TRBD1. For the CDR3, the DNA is TGTGCCAGCAGCGCCGGGACAGGGGACTATGGCTACACCTTC. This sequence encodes CASSAGTGDYGYTF.